The 22 T cell receptor beta chains below come from one sample, sequenced in a study of CD8+ T cells in alopecia areata. After isolation, RNA underwent reverse transcription to generate cDNA as the sequencing template. The protocol was immunoSEQ multiplex PCR, while the TCRdb copy is restricted to in-frame clones and leaves out a portion. The sample includes around 100,000 clones, none of them occurring once. Sequenced: lesional skin. Every receptor here comes from a C3H/HeJ mouse with alopecia areata. The MHC haplotype of this mouse line is H2-k.

Concerning this clone itself: Gene and germline names: mouse. With the read ending 4 residues before the CDR3 end, the germline J gene is used to fill in that end. The rearrangement joins TRBV13-3 to TRBJ1-4, with D maybe TRBD1 (6 bases). There are 14 residues in the CDR3. Per the germline V gene, CDR1 is NNHDY and CDR2 is SYVADS. With 3 bases removed from V and 5 bases from J, the gap between germline ends came to 11 bases. The CDR3 bases that were read are TGTGCCAGCAGTGTGGGACAAAAAAACGAA. Its protein product is CASSVGQKNE. The complete CDR3 reads CASSVGQKNERLFF.

With respect to this clone: Gene names refer to mouse genes. The CDR3 goes on 4 residues after the read ends, and that part is filled in from the germline J gene. The V and J genes are TRBV1 and TRBJ2-3, with TRBD2 matching 11 bases. After removal of 3 bases from V and 4 bases from J, the junction contained 3 bases not matched to a gene. Germline CDR1 and CDR2: NSQYPW and LRSPGD (reference sequence). This CDR3 has 15 amino acids. CDR3 sequence reads: CTCSAGLGASETLYF. The sequenced part of the CDR3 DNA is TGCACCTGCAGTGCGGGACTGGGGGCTTCAGAA. The full variable domain, rest sourced from reference TRBV1 and TRBJ2-3, is VTLLEQNPRWRLVPRGQAVNLRCILKNSQYPWMSWYQQDLQKQLQWLFTLRSPGDKEVKSLPGADYLATRVTDTELRLQVANMSQGRTLYCTCSAGLGASETLYFGSGTRLTVL.

This clone was recorded at least ten times. The TCRdb protein fails to match the DNA translation at residue 12; the protein reported here was translated from the DNA. Gene names are the mouse ones. The read comes to an end 3 residues before the CDR3 does, leaving the germline J gene to fill in the end. J is TRBJ1-3 and V is TRBV13-3; D is perhaps TRBD1 (6 bases). V gave up 3 bases and J gave up 0 bases, with 10 bases separating them. This CDR3 has 15 amino acids. Germline V gene lookup returns CDR1 NNHDY and CDR2 SYVADS. Partial CDR3 DNA: TGTGCCAGCAGTGGGGGACATCCTTCTGGAAATACG. Its protein is CASSGGHPSGNT. The whole CDR3 protein reads CASSGGHPSGNTLYF.

A remark on this clone: The gene names here belong to mouse. Sequencing ends 4 residues short of the CDR3 end; the germline J gene provides the rest. V usage is TRBV17 and J usage is TRBJ2-1; 7 bases are a match to TRBD1. This CDR3 spans 16 amino acids. The germline gives CDR1 MNHDT, CDR2 YYDKIL. J was trimmed by 0 bases and V by 5 bases; bases with no gene match: 7. CDR3 sequence reads: CASSAGDSYNYAEQFF. The covered CDR3 bases are TGTGCTAGCAGTGCCGGGGACAGTTATAACTATGCT.

This clone was seen more than once but under ten times. Genes and germline come from the mouse. The read stops 4 residues short of the end of the CDR3; the missing end is completed from the germline J gene. V is TRBV1 and J is TRBJ1-2; D is unresolved. The CDR3 consists of 14 residues. Germline CDR1 NSQYPW, CDR2 LRSPGD (reference sequence). The V gene lost 0 bases and the J gene lost 4 bases, with 9 bases spanning the gap. This CDR3 reads CTCSADDRVSDYTF. Partial CDR3 DNA: TGCACCTGCAGTGCAGATGATAGGGTCTCC.

Details on this clone: The gene names given are mouse names. The CDR3 is cut off 4 residues early in the read; its end comes from the germline J gene. The chain links TRBV19 to TRBJ2-7, with 11 bases aligning to TRBD2. The V and J ends lost 7 bases and 0 bases, in that order; junction bases with no gene match: 12. From germline, CDR1 is FNHDT and CDR2 SITEND (reference sequence). This CDR3 comprises 17 residues. The covered CDR3 bases are TGTGCCAGCCGCTCCGGGACTGGGGGAAGGAGCTCCTAT. Translating it yields CASRSGTGGRSSY. The CDR3 in its entirety is CASRSGTGGRSSYEQYF.

About this clone itself: Gene labels here are mouse ones. The sequenced CDR3 bases are TGTGCCAGCAGTGAAGTGGGGAACTCC. Protein: CASSEVGNS. In full, the CDR3 is CASSEVGNSDYTF. The chain employs TRBV13-3 and TRBJ1-2; no clear D gene. The DNA ends 4 residues before the CDR3 does, and the rest of the CDR3 is filled in from the germline J gene. Germline-derived CDR1 and CDR2 are NNHDY and SYVADS. The CDR3 is 13 residues long. Trimming left V 2 bases short and J 2 bases short, with 7 bases between.

Points on this clone: All gene names here are mouse names. The read is 4 residues too short to cover the CDR3 end, so that end is filled in from the germline J gene. The chain has TRBV16 and TRBJ1-1; D is perhaps TRBD1 (6 bases). V lost 9 bases and J lost 0, with 11 bases in between. This CDR3 has 13 residues. Germline V lookup: CDR1 SGHSA, CDR2 FRNQAP. The CDR3 loop is CARAGTTNTEVFF. CDR3 DNA (partial): TGTGCAAGAGCCGGGACAACAAACACA. Filled out from reference TRBV16 and TRBJ1-1, the complete variable domain reads NAGVIQTPRHKVTGKGQEATLWCEPISGHSAVFWYRQTIVQGLEFLTYFRNQAPIDDSGMPKERFSAQMPNQSHSTLKIQSTQPQDSAVYLCARAGTTNTEVFFGKGTRLTVV.

This clone has only a few counts. Gene names denote mouse genes. The read halts 4 residues ahead of the CDR3 end, with the missing end drawn from the germline J gene. The gene calls are TRBV16 and TRBJ2-5; perhaps TRBD2 as D (6 bases). CDR1 is SGHSA and CDR2 is FRNQAP in the germline V gene. The CDR3 consists of 12 residues. This CDR3 is CASSYGGDTQYF. Incomplete CDR3 DNA: TGTGCAAGCAGCTACGGGGGGGAC.

This clone came up a few times. The gene names here belong to mouse. The missing CDR3 end, 4 residues past where the read stops, is filled in from the germline J gene. The genes are TRBV1 and TRBJ2-5, with 9 bases identical to TRBD1. V lost 4 bases, J lost 2 bases, and 4 bases stayed unmatched. This CDR3 region has 15 residues. CDR1 is NSQYPW and CDR2 is LRSPGD in the germline V gene (reference sequence). CDR3 DNA (partial): TGCACCTGCAGTGGGGACAGGGTGAGCCAAGAC. This gives the protein CTCSGDRVSQD. In full, the CDR3 is CTCSGDRVSQDTQYF.

Comment on this clone: TCRdb's protein and the DNA translation differ at residue 13; the protein here comes from the DNA. Mouse gene names and germline throughout. The read ends 3 residues before the CDR3 terminus; that terminus is restored from the germline J gene. The rearrangement uses TRBV13-1 and TRBJ1-3; the match to TRBD1 covers 8 bases. The germline gives CDR1 NSHNY, CDR2 SYGAGN. There are 16 residues in the CDR3. The ends lost 2 bases at V and 1 base at J; junction bases unmatched: 5. The covered CDR3 bases are TGTGCCAGCAGTGACGGACAGGGTGGGTCTGGAAATACG. Amino acids: CASSDGQGGSGNT. The entire CDR3 protein reads CASSDGQGGSGNTLYF.

A note on this clone: Gene names are the mouse ones. Read sequence stops 4 residues before the CDR3 end, and the germline J gene provides the missing end. This rearrangement joins TRBV19 to TRBJ2-7; 12 positions agree with TRBD2. The germline V gene has CDR1 FNHDT and CDR2 SITEND (reference sequence). Trimming removed 3 bases from V and 0 bases from J; junction bases left unmatched: 4. This CDR3 has 16 amino acids. Incomplete CDR3 DNA: TGTGCCAGCAGTAGGGGACTGGGGGGCTTCTCCTAT. This codes for CASSRGLGGFSY. From start to end, the CDR3 is CASSRGLGGFSYEQYF.

This clone was observed a handful of times. The genes and germline here are from mouse. The read halts 4 residues ahead of the CDR3 end, with the missing end drawn from the germline J gene. The J gene is TRBJ1-4, the V gene TRBV13-3, with TRBD1 identical over 8 bases. In germline, CDR1 is NNHDY, CDR2 SYVADS. The CDR3 consists of 15 residues. The CDR3 DNA, read in part, is TGTGCCAGCAGTGACGGGGGACAGGTGGGCGAA. This codes for CASSDGGQVGE. The full CDR3 reads CASSDGGQVGERLFF.

A note on this clone: The genes and germline here are from mouse. The read falls 4 residues short of the CDR3 end, and the missing part is taken from the germline J gene. This chain connects TRBV1 to TRBJ2-3; no reliable D call. V was trimmed by 0 bases and J by 2 bases, leaving 6 bases between them. The CDR3 is 14 residues long. Germline CDR1 NSQYPW, CDR2 LRSPGD (reference sequence). The CDR3 loop reads CTCSAETDAETLYF. The sequenced part of the CDR3 DNA is TGCACCTGCAGTGCAGAAACAGATGCAGAA. Full variable domain (missing parts from reference TRBV1 and TRBJ2-3): VTLLEQNPRWRLVPRGQAVNLRCILKNSQYPWMSWYQQDLQKQLQWLFTLRSPGDKEVKSLPGADYLATRVTDTELRLQVANMSQGRTLYCTCSAETDAETLYFGSGTRLTVL.

This clone was seen a handful of times. Gene names denote mouse genes. The CDR3 end falls 4 residues outside the read, so it is completed with the germline J gene. The chain recombines TRBV17 with TRBJ2-7, with 9 bases that match TRBD2. This CDR3 has 16 residues. Germline loops: CDR1 MNHDT, CDR2 YYDKIL. V lost 3 bases to trimming and J lost 0 bases; unmatched junction nucleotides: 6. CDR3 in amino acids: CASSSLGLGSSYEQYF. The sequenced CDR3 bases are TGTGCTAGCAGTAGTCTCGGACTGGGGAGCTCCTAT.

A note on this clone: The listed genes are named as in mouse. The CDR3 extends 4 residues past the end of the read, so its final part is completed from the germline J gene. V is TRBV13-3 and J is TRBJ2-4, with D possibly being TRBD1 (5 bases). Per the germline V gene, CDR1 is NNHDY and CDR2 is SYVADS. Trimming took 2 bases from V and 0 from J, leaving 10 bases between them. The CDR3 is made up of 15 amino acids. CDR3 amino acids: CASSDLDTSQNTLYF. The sequenced part of the CDR3 DNA is TGTGCCAGCAGTGACTTGGACACTAGTCAAAAC.

This clone was seen a handful of times. Gene names are mouse gene names. The read terminates 4 residues before the CDR3 end, so the remaining end is supplied by the germline J gene. The chain couples TRBV1 to TRBJ2-1; 10 nucleotides align to TRBD2. V lost 6 bases, J lost 3 bases, and 5 bases stayed unmatched. The CDR3 has 15 residues. Germline loops: CDR1 NSQYPW, CDR2 LRSPGD (reference sequence). CDR3 DNA (partial): TGCACCTGCAGGGATGACTGGGGGGCCTATGCT. It encodes CTCRDDWGAYA. The whole CDR3 sequence reads CTCRDDWGAYAEQFF.

As regards this clone: Genes here carry mouse names. CDR3 DNA (partial): TGCACCTGCAGTGCAGATAGGGACAAAATCTAT. Its translation: CTCSADRDKIY. The CDR3 in its entirety is CTCSADRDKIYEQYF. The gene calls are TRBV1 and TRBJ2-7; possible D gene TRBD1, 6 bases. The read ends 4 residues early relative to the CDR3; the germline J gene fills the gap. The CDR3 extends over 15 amino acids. With 0 bases removed from V and 3 bases from J, the gap between germline ends came to 12 bases. Germline CDR1 is NSQYPW and CDR2 is LRSPGD (reference sequence).

This clone was seen many times. The gene names given are mouse names. The CDR3 end falls 4 residues outside the read, so it is completed with the germline J gene. The J gene is TRBJ2-1, the V gene TRBV1; maybe TRBD1 (6 bases). Looked up from germline, CDR1 is NSQYPW and CDR2 is LRSPGD (reference sequence). The CDR3 extends over 12 amino acids. CDR3 in amino acids: CTCSDREAEQFF. Partial CDR3 DNA: TGCACCTGCAGTGACAGGGAGGCT.

About this clone itself: The gene names given are mouse names. The observed sequence ends 4 residues before the CDR3 terminus, with the missing tail filled in from the germline J gene. The chain joins TRBV19 to TRBJ1-1, with 9 bases lining up with TRBD1. CDR1 FNHDT and CDR2 SITEND come from the germline V gene (reference sequence). V lost 0 bases, J lost 4 bases, and 4 bases stayed unmatched. The CDR3 contains 15 residues. This CDR3 reads CASSIADRGSTEVFF. The CDR3 DNA, read in part, is TGTGCCAGCAGTATAGCAGACAGGGGGAGCACA.

This clone came up a few times. The gene symbols are mouse symbols. The sequenced fragment ends 4 residues before the CDR3 boundary, so the rest is inferred from the germline J gene. The chain employs TRBV1 and TRBJ2-1; TRBD2 might be the D (6 bases). This CDR3 is 15 amino acids long. The V and J ends lost 3 bases and 0 bases respectively, with 9 bases between them. CDR1 and CDR2 (germline): NSQYPW, LRSPGD (reference sequence). CDR3 loop: CTCSAVGVNYAEQFF. The sequenced part of the CDR3 DNA is TGCACCTGCAGTGCGGTGGGGGTTAACTATGCT.

Points on this clone: Gene names are the mouse ones. Sequencing ends 4 residues short of the CDR3 end; the germline J gene provides the rest. V is TRBV19 and J is TRBJ2-3; TRBD1 matches 8 bases. The germline gives CDR1 FNHDT, CDR2 SITEND (reference sequence). This CDR3 comprises 14 residues. CDR3: CASSIVQGGETLYF. Partial CDR3 DNA: TGTGCCAGCAGTATAGTACAGGGGGGAGAA. The full variable domain, in which reference TRBV19 and TRBJ2-3 provide the parts outside the CDR3, is GGIITQTPKFLIGQEGQKLTLKCQQNFNHDTMYWYRQDSGKGLRLIYYSITENDLQKGDLSEGYDASREKKSSFSLTVTSAQKNEMAVFLCASSIVQGGETLYFGSGTRLTVL.